This entry is about one T cell receptor (beta chain). The sample is drawn from a study of blood T cell repertoires in COVID-19. The wider study: Acute and convalescent COVID-19 samples came from the United States, Italy and Spain.

The length of the CDR3 is 15 residues. Germline assignment: CDR1 SGHTA and CDR2 FQGNSA. V lost 7 bases and J lost 5; bases outside the gene matches: 8. Repertoires were generated with immunoSEQ multiplex PCR, while TCRdb's copy carries only in-frame clones and drops some. The table records 150,000 to 160,000 clones, around 79% of them present only once. This clonotype originated in a man older than 75 with acute or convalescent COVID-19. Sequenced input: peripheral blood. This sequence joins TRBV7-2 and TRBJ2-2, with 9 nucleotides matching TRBD1. The chain's CDR3 is CASKPGTGFTGELFF. The CDR3 bases are TGTGCCAGCAAGCCCGGGACAGGGTTTACCGGGGAGCTGTTTTTT.